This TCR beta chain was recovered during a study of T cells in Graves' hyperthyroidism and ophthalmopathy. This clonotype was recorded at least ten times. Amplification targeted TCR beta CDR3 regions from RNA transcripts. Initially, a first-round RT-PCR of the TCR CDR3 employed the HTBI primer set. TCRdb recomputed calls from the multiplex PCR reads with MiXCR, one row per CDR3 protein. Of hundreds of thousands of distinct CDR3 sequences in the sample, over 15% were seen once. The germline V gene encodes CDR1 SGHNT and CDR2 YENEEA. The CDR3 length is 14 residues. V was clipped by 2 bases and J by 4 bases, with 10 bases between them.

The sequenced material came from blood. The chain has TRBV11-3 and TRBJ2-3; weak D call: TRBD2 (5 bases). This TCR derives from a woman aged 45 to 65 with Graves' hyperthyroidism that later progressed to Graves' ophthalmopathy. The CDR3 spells CASSLNLAPDTQYF. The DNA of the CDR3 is TGTGCCAGCAGCTTAAATCTAGCACCAGATACGCAGTATTTT.